The clone carrying this TCR beta chain was detected only a few times. CDR3 length: 15 residues. In germline, CDR1 is SGHVS, CDR2 FQNEAQ. V lost 5 bases and J lost 0, with 13 bases in between. This specimen comes from a study of blood T cell repertoires in COVID-19. Study-wide context: Whether acute or convalescent, the COVID-19 samples came from the United States, Italy and Spain. Sample material is recorded as cDNA or gDNA derived from T cells, B-cell-depleted T cells, or PBMCs.

In the study's own analysis: Reference gene primer amplification gave nucleated cell count estimates. Sequenced by immunoSEQ multiplex PCR; TCRdb stores in-frame clones only, minus some. V and J calls and clone size come straight from that table; D and trimming were deduced from the DNA. The sample lists 100,000 to 150,000 clones, 85% to 90% seen once, with more than 3.5% in the top ten. This sequence originates from a man aged 55 to 70 with COVID-19, enrolled during active disease. The sequencing input was peripheral blood. The chain is built from TRBV7-8 and TRBJ1-2, with unresolved D. The CDR3 nucleotides read TGTGCCAGCAGCCACAGTCCCCGCTCTAACTATGGCTACACCTTC. Residues: CASSHSPRSNYGYTF. Full variable domain (remainder filled in from reference TRBV7-8 and TRBJ1-2): GAGVSQSPRYKVAKRGQDVALRCDPISGHVSLFWYQQALGQGPEFLTYFQNEAQLDKSGLPSDRFFAERPEGSVSTLKIQRTQQEDSAVYLCASSHSPRSNYGYTFGSGTRLTVV.